A selection of T cell receptor beta chains follows, all from one sample in a study of CD8 T cells in Susac syndrome. TCRdb used MiXCR to reprocess the immunoSEQ multiplex PCR reads, holding one entry per CDR3 protein. The sample yields about 190,000 distinct CDR3 sequences, roughly 92% seen once. The sequenced sample consisted of CD4+ T cells from PBMCs. The receptors originated from a human donor in good health. CDR3s include the opening cysteine and the closing phenylalanine or tryptophan. Fields, in order: J gene, V gene, CDR3 protein.

J: TRBJ2-7; V: TRBV20-1; CDR3: CSASQGGYEQYF
J: TRBJ2-3; V: TRBV10-3; CDR3: CATLPLAGGPDTQYF
J: TRBJ1-2; V: TRBV18; CDR3: CASSPNLGRRGYTF
J: TRBJ1-2; V: TRBV6-5; CDR3: CASSYSREQGTNYGYTF
J: TRBJ2-3; V: TRBV27; CDR3: CASSLGVAQSTDTQYF
J: TRBJ2-7; V: TRBV7-2; CDR3: CASSLGVAGYEQYF
J: TRBJ2-2; V: TRBV3-1; CDR3: CASTSERRNTGELFF
J: TRBJ2-6; V: TRBV7-3; CDR3: CASSTPGGRTASGANVLTF
J: TRBJ1-4; V: TRBV7-2; CDR3: CASSLEALFATNEKLFF
J: TRBJ2-3; V: TRBV4-3; CDR3: CASSPGGSGTDTQYF
J: TRBJ2-7; V: TRBV6-5; CDR3: CASTPDGSYEQYF
J: TRBJ2-2; V: TRBV6-1; CDR3: CASSGVIDTGELFF
J: TRBJ2-2; V: TRBV6-4; CDR3: CASSPAEGAGGELFF
J: TRBJ1-2; V: TRBV5-6; CDR3: CASSWGVMDGYTF
J: TRBJ2-5; V: TRBV5-1; CDR3: CASNEGLRETQYF
J: TRBJ1-2; V: TRBV5-1; CDR3: CASSWTGPEGYTF
J: TRBJ1-6; V: TRBV7-9; CDR3: CASSLRDSGTGANSPLHF
J: TRBJ2-5; V: TRBV7-9; CDR3: CASSPYEGLAGMGETQYF
J: TRBJ2-5; V: TRBV5-1; CDR3: CASSLAREKETQYF
J: TRBJ2-5; V: TRBV5-1; CDR3: CASSSQGQETQYF
J: TRBJ2-5; V: TRBV29-1; CDR3: CSVGVREGGTQYF
J: TRBJ2-6; V: TRBV5-6; CDR3: CASSLGNSPSGANVLTF
J: TRBJ1-2; V: TRBV3-1; CDR3: CASSQDYGDGYTF
J: TRBJ2-7; V: TRBV7-2; CDR3: CASSPRSGGAIDEQYF
J: TRBJ2-2; V: TRBV5-1; CDR3: CASSSLRDRGSTGELFF
J: TRBJ2-7; V: TRBV19; CDR3: CASSPFGTGISSYEQYF
J: TRBJ2-1; V: TRBV5-1; CDR3: CASSPRFEEQFF
J: TRBJ1-2; V: TRBV20-1; CDR3: CSAIVGPELDYGYTF
J: TRBJ2-5; V: TRBV10-2; CDR3: CASSAPRETQYF
J: TRBJ1-2; V: TRBV28; CDR3: CASSTVQTYGYTF
J: TRBJ1-2; V: TRBV14; CDR3: CASSRDIGGGGYTF
J: TRBJ1-6; V: TRBV5-1; CDR3: CASSLWRSGSLPLHF
J: TRBJ2-3; V: TRBV12-3/TRBV12-4; CDR3: CASSFRKATSTDTQYF
J: TRBJ2-1; V: TRBV7-3; CDR3: CASSLPGPLGETEQFF
J: TRBJ1-2; V: TRBV18; CDR3: CASSSTTGFSYGYTF
J: TRBJ2-2; V: TRBV28; CDR3: CASSILNSGSGELFF
J: TRBJ2-5; V: TRBV19; CDR3: CASGAGETQYF
J: TRBJ2-5; V: TRBV7-2; CDR3: CASSPGGQGTQYF
J: TRBJ2-3; V: TRBV7-2; CDR3: CASRSPGLVPDTQYF
J: TRBJ2-1; V: TRBV7-2; CDR3: CASSPGRGGPLNEQFF
J: TRBJ1-1; V: TRBV7-9; CDR3: CASSPFGQRGDTEAFF
J: TRBJ2-7; V: TRBV28; CDR3: CASSSGTGFPGEQYF
J: TRBJ2-7; V: TRBV6-1; CDR3: CASSSRNARRRSYEQYF
J: TRBJ2-4; V: TRBV4-2; CDR3: CASSPMGGLAKNIQYF
J: TRBJ1-2; V: TRBV4-1; CDR3: CASSQGPQGPHYGYTF
J: TRBJ1-5; V: TRBV6-1; CDR3: CASRTGGARSNQPQHF
J: TRBJ2-3; V: TRBV12-3/TRBV12-4; CDR3: CASSLLVRQAQYF
J: TRBJ1-6; V: TRBV27; CDR3: CASTEGSGRNSPLHF
J: TRBJ2-2; V: TRBV29-1; CDR3: CSVDSRTYGELFF
J: TRBJ2-1; V: TRBV4-3; CDR3: CASSQDPPGPGGAWNEQFF
J: TRBJ2-1; V: TRBV5-1; CDR3: CASSLWQGANNEQFF
J: TRBJ1-5; V: TRBV19; CDR3: CASSFRSNQPQHF
J: TRBJ1-3; V: TRBV28; CDR3: CASNTGDRGNTIYF
J: TRBJ2-3; V: TRBV7-2; CDR3: CASRPTGGRTDTQYF
J: TRBJ2-7; V: TRBV20-1; CDR3: CSAKAGQAHTEQYF
J: TRBJ1-1; V: TRBV7-2; CDR3: CASSLEGLGTEAFF
J: TRBJ1-2; V: TRBV12-3/TRBV12-4; CDR3: CASSSLGGYTF